The 8 T cell receptor beta chains listed next were all sequenced from one sample in a study of PD-L1 blockade in urothelial cancer. Clones were sequenced by immunoSEQ multiplex PCR, and TCRdb holds only the in-frame ones, with some missing. This table holds tens of thousands of clones, around 86% found once. This material consisted of PBMCs, taken around atezolizumab (anti-PD-L1) treatment. Receptor source: a man aged 50-60 years with urothelial cancer.

The rearrangement joins TRBV28 to TRBJ2-1; D ambiguous. V gave up 4 bases and J gave up 7 bases, with 5 bases separating them. The CDR3 is made up of 11 amino acids. CDR1 and CDR2 (germline): MDHEN, SYDVKM. The CDR3 sequence is CASSSRNEQFF. The CDR3, as DNA: TGTGCCAGCAGTTCTAGGAATGAGCAGTTCTTC. The whole variable domain, remainder taken from reference TRBV28 and TRBJ2-1, is DVKVTQSSRYLVKRTGEKVFLECVQDMDHENMFWYRQDPGLGLRLIYFSYDVKMKEKGDIPEGYSVSREKKERFSLILESASTNQTSMYLCASSSRNEQFFGPGTRLTVL.

The gene calls are TRBV7-2 and TRBJ2-7; 7 nucleotides line up with TRBD2. The ends lost 2 bases at V and 2 bases at J; junction bases unmatched: 6. Looked up from germline, CDR1 is SGHTA and CDR2 is FQGNSA. The CDR3 spans 15 residues. This chain's CDR3 is CASSLPGRGPYEQYF. The CDR3 coding sequence is TGTGCCAGCAGCTTACCAGGGAGGGGACCCTACGAGCAGTACTTC.

This chain joins TRBV27 and TRBJ2-3, with 9 positions matching TRBD2. After removal of 3 bases from V and 6 bases from J, the junction contained 10 bases not matched to a gene. From germline, CDR1 is MNHEY and CDR2 SMNVEV (reference sequence). The CDR3 is 16 amino acids. The CDR3 bases are TGTGCCAGCAGTTTTCCTAGCGGGGATGGGATGGATACGCAGTATTTT. Protein: CASSFPSGDGMDTQYF.

This sequence joins TRBV7-9 and TRBJ2-7; 12 positions match TRBD2. CDR1 and CDR2 from the germline V gene are SEHNR and FQNEAQ (reference sequence). CDR3 size: 16 residues. V trimming: 4 bases; J trimming: 4 bases; junction bases outside the gene matches: 8. The CDR3 DNA is TGTGCCAGCAGCTCCTCGACTAGCGGGAGCCTTTACGAGCAGTACTTC. Residues: CASSSSTSGSLYEQYF.

The chain is built from TRBV9 and TRBJ1-2; 11 bases agree with TRBD1. Germline assignment: CDR1 SGDLS and CDR2 YYNGEE. The CDR3 contains 15 residues. J gave up 4 bases and V 0 bases, and 2 bases lay outside the gene matches. The CDR3 sequence is CASSVEGQGGYGYTF. Written as DNA, the CDR3 is TGTGCCAGCAGCGTAGAGGGACAGGGGGGCTATGGCTACACCTTC. Full variable domain (remainder filled in from reference TRBV9 and TRBJ1-2): DSGVTQTPKHLITATGQRVTLRCSPRSGDLSVYWYQQSLDQGLQFLIQYYNGEERAKGNILERFSAQQFPDLHSELNLSSLELGDSALYFCASSVEGQGGYGYTFGSGTRLTVV.

This clone has a single count. The chain employs TRBV27 and TRBJ2-3, with TRBD1 matching 8 bases. Germline-derived CDR1 and CDR2 are MNHEY and SMNVEV (reference sequence). Trimming took 8 bases from V and 4 from J; bases not matched to a gene: 11. The CDR3 contains 15 residues. DNA of the CDR3: TGTGCCAGCCAACAAGGACAGGGCTACTCAGATACGCAGTATTTT. Its protein is CASQQGQGYSDTQYF.

The V and J genes are TRBV28 and TRBJ1-3; D might be TRBD1 (5 bases). V was clipped by 3 bases and J by 3 bases, with 12 bases between them. Germline-derived CDR1 and CDR2 are MDHEN and SYDVKM. The CDR3 sequence is 15 residues long. CDR3 bases: TGTGCCAGCAGTTTGTCAGGGTTGGGTGGAAACACCATATATTTT. The encoded protein is CASSLSGLGGNTIYF.

The rearrangement links TRBV7-9 to TRBJ2-1; 11 bases agree with TRBD2. Trimming cost V 4 bases and J 3 bases; bases outside gene matches: 11. The CDR3 has 18 residues. CDR1 is SEHNR, CDR2 FQNEAQ, per germline (reference sequence). This CDR3 reads CASSSPLAGGSNYNEQFF. The CDR3, as DNA: TGTGCCAGCAGCTCACCTCTAGCGGGAGGATCTAACTACAATGAGCAGTTCTTC.